This T cell receptor (beta chain) comes out of a study of T cell repertoires in cytomegalovirus infection. This clonotype turned up a few times. Its matching antigen is unknown. Each CDR3 protein is one row after TCRdb ran MiXCR on the reads. This sample carries about 69,000 distinct CDR3 sequences, 28% of them seen once, and the ten largest clones take 59%. Sequenced material: CD8+ T cells from cultured PBMCs, taken from culture after CMV antigen stimulation. The sequence came from a human donor in good health (CMV status not recorded). Some clones in this sample may be carry-over from other donors' samples.

The CDR3 spells CSAVDRAYEQYF. As DNA, the CDR3 is TGCAGTGCCGTGGACAGGGCCTACGAGCAGTACTTC. This chain links TRBV20-1 with TRBJ2-7, with TRBD1 matching over 8 bases. The CDR3 has 12 amino acids. The trim removed 6 bases at V and 2 bases at J, leaving 3 bases unmatched. Germline V gives CDR1 DFQATT, CDR2 SNEGSKA (reference sequence).